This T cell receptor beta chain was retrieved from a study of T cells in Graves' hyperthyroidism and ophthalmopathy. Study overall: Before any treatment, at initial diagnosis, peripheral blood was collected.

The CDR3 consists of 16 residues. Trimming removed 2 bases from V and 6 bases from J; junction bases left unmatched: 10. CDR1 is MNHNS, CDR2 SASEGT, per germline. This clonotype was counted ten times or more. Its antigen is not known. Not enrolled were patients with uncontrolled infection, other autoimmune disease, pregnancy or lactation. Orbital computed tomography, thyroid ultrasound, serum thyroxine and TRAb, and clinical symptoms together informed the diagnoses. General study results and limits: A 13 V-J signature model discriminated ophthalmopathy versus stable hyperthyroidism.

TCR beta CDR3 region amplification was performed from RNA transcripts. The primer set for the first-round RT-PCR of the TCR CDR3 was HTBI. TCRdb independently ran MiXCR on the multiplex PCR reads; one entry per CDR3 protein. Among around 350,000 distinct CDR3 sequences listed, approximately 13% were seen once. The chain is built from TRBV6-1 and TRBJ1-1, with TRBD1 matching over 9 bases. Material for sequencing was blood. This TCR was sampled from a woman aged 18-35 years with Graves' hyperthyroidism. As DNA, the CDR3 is TGTGCCAGCAGTGAAAATCAGGGACAGGGTAACGCTGAAGCTTTCTTT. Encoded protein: CASSENQGQGNAEAFF.